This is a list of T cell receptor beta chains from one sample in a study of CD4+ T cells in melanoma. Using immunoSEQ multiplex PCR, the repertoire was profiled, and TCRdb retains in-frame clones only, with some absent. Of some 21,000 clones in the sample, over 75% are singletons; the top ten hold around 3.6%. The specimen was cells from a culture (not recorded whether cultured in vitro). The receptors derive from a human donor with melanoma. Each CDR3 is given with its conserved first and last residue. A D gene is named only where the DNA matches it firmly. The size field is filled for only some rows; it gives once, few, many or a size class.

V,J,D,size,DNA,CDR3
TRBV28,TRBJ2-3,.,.,TGTGCCAGCAGCCCCCTACCCAGGGCAGATACGCAGTATTTT,CASSPLPRADTQYF
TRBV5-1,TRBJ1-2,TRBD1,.,TGCGCCAGCAGCTTGGTGGACAGGGCTGGGGGCTACACCTTC,CASSLVDRAGGYTF
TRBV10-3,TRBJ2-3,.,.,TGTGCCATCTCTCGGGCAGGGAGCACAGATACGCAGTATTTT,CAISRAGSTDTQYF
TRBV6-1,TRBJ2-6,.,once,TGTGCCAGCAGTGTCCGGGGGACGGGCTCTGGGGCCAACGTCCTGACTTTC,CASSVRGTGSGANVLTF
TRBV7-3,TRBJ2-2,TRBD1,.,TGTGCCAGCAGCCAACTCGGGACAGCGAACACCGGGGAGCTGTTTTTT,CASSQLGTANTGELFF
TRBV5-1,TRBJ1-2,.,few,TGCGCCAGCAGCTTGGCCGGGGCCAGGGGAGTAGACTACACCTTC,CASSLAGARGVDYTF
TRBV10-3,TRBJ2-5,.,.,TGTGCCATCAGTGACCAAGGACTGGGTATGGGGACCCAGTACTTC,CAISDQGLGMGTQYF
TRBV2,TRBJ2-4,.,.,TGTGCCAGCAGTCCTGACAGGTCCTCGGCCAAAAACATTCAGTACTTC,CASSPDRSSAKNIQYF
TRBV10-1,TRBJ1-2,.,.,TGCGCCAGACTCGGGCCCTCGGGTGGCTACACCTTC,CARLGPSGGYTF
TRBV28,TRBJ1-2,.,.,TGTGCCAGCAGTTTACGTCTCTATGGCTACACCTTC,CASSLRLYGYTF
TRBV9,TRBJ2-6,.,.,TGTGCCAGCAGCGCTCTCCCCTCTGGGGCCAACGTCCTGACTTTC,CASSALPSGANVLTF
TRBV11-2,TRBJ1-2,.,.,TGTGCCAGCAGCCATTATTATGAGGGCTACACCTTC,CASSHYYEGYTF
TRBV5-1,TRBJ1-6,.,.,TGCGCCAGCAGTCGGGCGAGGGATTCACCCCTCCACTTT,CASSRARDSPLHF
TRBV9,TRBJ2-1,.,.,TGTGCCAGCAGCCCTAGACCCCCGCACCTCTGGGGTGAGCAGTTCTTC,CASSPRPPHLWGEQFF
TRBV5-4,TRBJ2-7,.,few,TGTGCCAGCCATTCGTTGGCTGGGGGGCGCGAGCAGTACTTC,CASHSLAGGREQYF
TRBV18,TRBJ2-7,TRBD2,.,TGTGCCAGCTCACCAACGGGGGGGCTAACCTACGAGCAGTACTTC,CASSPTGGLTYEQYF
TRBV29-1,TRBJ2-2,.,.,TGCAGCGCCATGGGACGGGGGAACACCGGGGAGCTGTTTTTT,CSAMGRGNTGELFF
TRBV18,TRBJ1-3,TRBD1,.,TGTGCCAGCTCACAACAGGGGCGAGGAAACACCATATATTTT,CASSQQGRGNTIYF
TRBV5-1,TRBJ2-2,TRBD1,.,TGCGCCAGCAGCCCCCTGACAGGGTCGAACACCGGGGAGCTGTTTTTT,CASSPLTGSNTGELFF
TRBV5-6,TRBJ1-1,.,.,TGTGCCAGCAGCTTACTCGACACCGAGAACACTGAAGCTTTCTTT,CASSLLDTENTEAFF
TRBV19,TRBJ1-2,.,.,TGTGCCAGTAGTATTGGTAGACAGATCTTCTATGGCTACACCTTC,CASSIGRQIFYGYTF
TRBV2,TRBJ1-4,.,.,TGTGCCAGCATAAGTCAGGGGAATGAAAAACTGTTTTTT,CASISQGNEKLFF
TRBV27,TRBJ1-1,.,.,TGTGCCAGCAGCCGCTCCCAGCAAAACACTGAAGCTTTCTTT,CASSRSQQNTEAFF
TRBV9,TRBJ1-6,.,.,TGTGCCAGCAGCGTAGCTGTGGGACATTACTCACCCCTCCACTTT,CASSVAVGHYSPLHF
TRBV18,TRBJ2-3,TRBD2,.,TGTGCCAGCTCACCACGGGGACTAGACCACACAGATACGCAGTATTTT,CASSPRGLDHTDTQYF